Sequencing of this TCR beta chain was carried out in a study of blood T cell repertoires in COVID-19. Sequenced by immunoSEQ multiplex PCR; TCRdb stores in-frame clones only, minus some. The sample contains fewer than 250,000 clones, over 90% of which appear only once. Germline V CDR1 and CDR2: SGDLS, YYNGEE. The CDR3 loop spans 15 amino acids. Unmatched junction bases numbered 11, after V lost 4 bases and J lost 10 bases. The chain joins TRBV9 to TRBJ1-6; TRBD1 aligns across 7 bases. The receptor was isolated from a man in his thirties or forties with COVID-19, enrolled during active disease. Sequenced sample: peripheral blood. This chain's CDR3 is CASSPRDSLLSPLHF. As DNA, the CDR3 is TGTGCCAGCAGCCCCCGGGACAGCCTCTTGTCACCCCTCCACTTT.